Given below is one TCR beta chain in context. Its target is not known. The source of the sample is a study of cytomegalovirus exposure and HLA in healthy donors. The primer mix had 60 Vbeta and 13 Jbeta primers. Assay: immunoSEQ multiplex PCR; the TCRdb copy retains only in-frame clones and omits some. The sample holds about 150,000 clones, more than 75% seen once. Among the donors, all were healthy bone marrow donors. CDR3 length: 14 amino acids. Germline-derived CDR1 and CDR2 are SGHRS and YFSETQ. Losses at the gene ends were 0 bases for V and 4 bases for J; bases not matched to a gene: 3. The study's findings and limits: What a later analysis reportedly showed was that an Asian-associated ancestry cluster had fewer N-insertions than the approximately 700-donor mean. Highly shared variants forming one cluster were likely a sequencing artifact. A further, later analysis showed that HLA-associated TCR beta chains (compared with equally common others) were more clonally expanded.

The rearrangement joins TRBV5-1 to TRBJ1-1; TRBD1 matches 7 bases. The sample comprised PBMCs. The sequence was collected from a woman aged 18 to 35 in good health and CMV-seronegative. DNA of the CDR3: TGCGCCAGCAGCTTGGGGCAGGGGGTCACTGAAGCTTTCTTT. As protein: CASSLGQGVTEAFF.